Described below is a single T cell receptor beta chain sequence and its context. The sample belongs to a study of blood T cell repertoires in COVID-19. Study in general: The study drew acute and convalescent COVID-19 samples from the United States, Italy and Spain. The analysed material was cDNA or gDNA that came from T cells, B-cell-depleted T cells, or PBMCs.

Original processing notes: Amplifying reference gene primers gave estimates of nucleated cell counts. Assay: immunoSEQ multiplex PCR; the TCRdb copy retains only in-frame clones and omits some. V, J and clone size reflect that table, while D and trimming were determined from the DNA. The sample has 130,000 to 150,000 clones; about 77% are singletons. After removal of 3 bases from V and 5 bases from J, the junction contained 7 bases not matched to a gene. The CDR3 totals 14 residues. The germline V gene has CDR1 GTSNPN and CDR2 SVGIG (reference sequence). The chain employs TRBV30 and TRBJ2-7, with 10 bases that match TRBD2. Sequenced sample: peripheral blood. The source is a man aged 55-75 years with acute or convalescent COVID-19. CDR3 loop: CAWSDGTSVNEQYF. The CDR3 DNA is TGTGCCTGGAGCGATGGGACTAGCGTTAACGAGCAGTACTTC.